This TCR beta chain was identified in a study of blood T cell repertoires in COVID-19. Background on the study: There were acute and convalescent COVID-19 samples, and they came from the United States, Italy and Spain. Nucleic acid was either cDNA or gDNA, and it came from T cells, B-cell-depleted T cells, or PBMCs.

In the study's own analysis: Amplified reference gene primers provided the basis for estimating nucleated cell counts. Method: immunoSEQ multiplex PCR; TCRdb's copy keeps in-frame clones and lacks some. V and J calls and clone size are copied from that table; D and trimming were computed from the DNA. The sample includes 100,000 to 130,000 clones, about three quarters of them seen just once. This CDR3 contains 14 residues. Germline CDR1 is LGHDT and CDR2 is YNNKEL (reference sequence). The V and J ends lost 6 bases and 4 bases, in that order; junction bases with no gene match: 8. Sequenced sample: peripheral blood. This sequence originates from a man in his sixties or seventies with acute or convalescent COVID-19. The chain links TRBV3-1 (or the pseudogene TRBV3-2) to TRBJ2-5, with 7 nucleotides matching TRBD2. CDR3 in DNA: TGTGCCAGCAGAACCACGGGGGGAGGAGAGACCCAGTACTTC. It translates to CASRTTGGGETQYF.